This passage covers 23 T cell receptor beta chains from one sample sequenced in a study of shared clonotypes between healthy human individuals. Data came from immunoSEQ multiplex PCR; TCRdb stores just in-frame clones and leaves some out. The sample records about 1.5 million clones, approximately 98% being singletons. The material sequenced was naive CD4+ T cells sorted from blood. The subset was: CD45RA+ positively selected. These receptor sequences come from a man aged 25 to 40 in good health.

The V and J genes are TRBV4-2 and TRBJ2-1, with D unclear. This CDR3 is built from 16 residues. Trimming stripped 0 bases from V and 4 bases from J, with 13 bases between. Germline V gene sequence: CDR1 LGHNA, CDR2 YNFKEQ. CDR3 DNA sequence: TGTGCCAGCAGCCAAGATCCCGAACAGAGATACAATGAGCAGTTCTTC. It yields the protein CASSQDPEQRYNEQFF.

The rearrangement uses TRBV18 and TRBJ1-2; 9 bases are a match to TRBD1. CDR3 size: 17 residues. After removal of 6 bases from V and 4 bases from J, the junction contained 15 bases not matched to a gene. Germline V lookup: CDR1 KGHSH, CDR2 LQKENI. The CDR3: CASSLQGARQLAYGYTF. The CDR3 nucleotides read TGTGCCAGCTCGTTACAGGGGGCGCGGCAATTGGCCTATGGCTACACCTTC.

This chain uses TRBV7-9 with TRBJ2-7; 9 bases fit TRBD1. The V segment lost 6 bases and the J segment 6 bases; nucleotides outside the gene matches: 12. The CDR3 is made up of 15 amino acids. In germline, CDR1 is SEHNR, CDR2 FQNEAQ (reference sequence). Here the CDR3 reads CASSLAGTGWREQYF. The CDR3 nucleotides read TGTGCCAGCAGTCTCGCCGGGACAGGGTGGCGCGAGCAGTACTTC.

The rearrangement uses TRBV5-4 and TRBJ2-7, with no clear D. V lost 4 bases, J lost 5 bases, and 10 bases lay in between. The germline V gene has CDR1 SGHNT and CDR2 YYREEE (reference sequence). CDR3 length equals 12 residues. The CDR3 sequence: CASSGLRNEQYF. Here the CDR3 DNA reads TGTGCCAGCAGCGGATTACGGAACGAGCAGTACTTC.

The chain recombines TRBV7-9 with TRBJ2-1; 9 bases fit TRBD2. Germline CDR1 reads SEHNR; CDR2 reads FQNEAQ (reference sequence). This CDR3 contains 17 residues. The junction had 9 bases not matched to a gene; V was cut back by 5 bases and J by 1 base. For the CDR3, the DNA is TGTGCCAGCAGCCGGGCCTCTAGCGGGAATTCCTACAATGAGCAGTTCTTC. Amino acid sequence: CASSRASSGNSYNEQFF.

V is TRBV5-1 and J is TRBJ2-7, with 7 bases identical to TRBD2. This CDR3 region has 13 residues. Trimming took 2 bases from V and 7 from J; bases not matched to a gene: 6. The germline CDR1 and CDR2 sequences are SGHRS and YFSETQ. CDR3 amino acids: CASSFGGSGEQYF. The CDR3, as DNA: TGCGCCAGCAGCTTCGGGGGGAGCGGGGAGCAGTACTTC.

This rearrangement joins TRBV2 to TRBJ1-4, with a weak D call TRBD1 (5 bases). V was pared by 8 bases and J by 12 bases, with 10 bases between. CDR3 length: 10 amino acids. Germline CDR1 and CDR2: SNHLY and FYNNEI. In DNA, the CDR3 is TGTGCCAGCTCAGGGTTTGAACTGTTTTTT. It codes for CASSGFELFF.

This clone has just one count. The chain combines TRBV9 with TRBJ2-5; 7 nucleotides align to TRBD1. Germline V lookup: CDR1 SGDLS, CDR2 YYNGEE. With 0 bases clipped from V and 1 base from J, the junction kept 9 bases outside the gene matches. The CDR3 runs 17 residues. The DNA for the CDR3 is TGTGCCAGCAGCGTAGGGCCCGGGACAGAGATCCAAGAGACCCAGTACTTC. Its translation: CASSVGPGTEIQETQYF.

The chain is built from TRBV18 and TRBJ1-1; D is unresolved. This CDR3 contains 15 residues. V was pared by 3 bases and J by 4 bases, with 15 bases between. The V gene's germline CDR1 is KGHSH and CDR2 LQKENI. DNA of the CDR3: TGTGCCAGCTCACCTGTTCCCCTCCTCGGCACTGAAGCTTTCTTT. This encodes CASSPVPLLGTEAFF.

The chain couples TRBV2 to TRBJ1-4; TRBD1 matches at 9 bases. Germline lookup yields CDR1 SNHLY and CDR2 FYNNEI. J lost 8 bases, V lost 4 bases, and 2 bases had no gene match. The CDR3 is made up of 13 amino acids. CDR3 DNA sequence: TGTGCCAGCAGTGCCGGGACAGGGGAAAAACTGTTTTTT. This gives the protein CASSAGTGEKLFF.

V usage is TRBV10-3 and J usage is TRBJ2-2; D call uncertain. V was clipped by 9 bases and J by 3 bases, with 8 bases between them. CDR1 and CDR2 (germline): ENHRY, SYGVKD. This CDR3 contains 12 residues. CDR3 sequence: CAIGRDTGELFF. DNA for the CDR3: TGTGCCATAGGAAGGGACACCGGGGAGCTGTTTTTT.

The chain carries TRBV12-5 and TRBJ2-1, with D tentatively TRBD2 (5 bases). The CDR3 is made up of 13 amino acids. V was clipped by 2 bases and J by 6 bases, with 8 bases between them. Germline CDR1 reads LGHNT; CDR2 reads FRNRAP. The CDR3 reads CASGLIGVNEQFF. The CDR3, as DNA: TGTGCTAGTGGTTTGATCGGGGTCAATGAGCAGTTCTTC.

The rearrangement uses TRBV2 and TRBJ2-1, with D uncertain. The germline V gene has CDR1 SNHLY and CDR2 FYNNEI. Trimming removed 7 bases at V and 7 bases at J, with 17 bases between. CDR3 length: 14 amino acids. CDR3 sequence: CASTRSASGNEQFF. The DNA for the CDR3 is TGTGCCAGCACGAGGTCGGCCTCCGGGAATGAGCAGTTCTTC. Complete variable domain (other parts from reference TRBV2 and TRBJ2-1): EPEVTQTPSHQVTQMGQEVILRCVPISNHLYFYWYRQILGQKVEFLVSFYNNEISEKSEIFDDQFSVERPDGSNFTLKIRSTKLEDSAMYFCASTRSASGNEQFFGPGTRLTVL.

The chain links TRBV2 to TRBJ2-5, with unresolved D. Trimming shortened V by 6 bases and J by 2 bases, and 7 bases separated the two germline ends. This CDR3 has 12 residues. Germline CDR1 is SNHLY and CDR2 is FYNNEI. The CDR3 sequence is CASSIRQETQYF. In DNA form, the CDR3 reads TGTGCCAGCAGCATTCGGCAAGAGACCCAGTACTTC.

To note about this clone: The same CDR3 also results from other DNA sequences found in this sample. The V call is TRBV6-5, the J call TRBJ1-5; D gene uncertain. Trimming took off 0 bases at V and 2 bases at J, with 5 bases between the two ends. The CDR3 is made up of 14 amino acids. Per the germline V gene, CDR1 is MNHEY and CDR2 is SVGAGI. The CDR3 region has the DNA TGTGCCAGCAGTTACTCCCGGGGCAATCAGCCCCAGCATTTT. Its protein product is CASSYSRGNQPQHF.

Comments on this clone: The same CDR3 also results from other DNA sequences found in this sample. The chain joins TRBV15 to TRBJ2-3; D gene uncertain. Germline V gives CDR1 LNHNV, CDR2 YYDKDF (reference sequence). The CDR3 is made up of 12 amino acids. V lost 0 bases and J lost 6, with 4 bases in between. The CDR3 region is CATSRDRDTQYF. CDR3 DNA: TGTGCCACCAGCAGAGATAGGGATACGCAGTATTTT.

The genes are TRBV5-4 and TRBJ2-7; 8 bases fit TRBD2. The junction had 3 bases not matched to a gene; V was cut back by 1 base and J by 0 bases. CDR3 length equals 15 residues. Germline loops: CDR1 SGHNT, CDR2 YYREEE (reference sequence). The DNA of the CDR3 is TGTGCCAGCAGCTTGAAAGCGGGAGTCTCCTACGAGCAGTACTTC. Translating it yields CASSLKAGVSYEQYF.

The gene calls are TRBV9 and TRBJ2-7; 8 bases align to TRBD1. Germline V gene lookup returns CDR1 SGDLS and CDR2 YYNGEE. V was clipped by 0 bases and J by 2 bases; unmatched bases: 4. This CDR3 comprises 15 residues. CDR3 loop: CASSVAGTGPYEQYF. CDR3 DNA sequence: TGTGCCAGCAGCGTAGCCGGGACAGGCCCCTACGAGCAGTACTTC.

The chain couples TRBV19 to TRBJ1-2; no clear D gene. Trimming pared 3 bases from V and 8 bases from J, leaving 13 bases between. The CDR3 covers 13 residues. Germline V gene sequence: CDR1 LNHDA, CDR2 SQIVND (reference sequence). The CDR3 nucleotides read TGTGCCAGTAGTATCCCGGGGATGAGCGGCTACACCTTC. Amino acids: CASSIPGMSGYTF.

The genes are TRBV6-1 and TRBJ1-4; 9 positions match TRBD1. The germline V gene has CDR1 MNHNS and CDR2 SASEGT. With 10 bases clipped from V and 0 bases from J, the junction kept 6 bases outside the gene matches. The CDR3 totals 15 residues. CDR3 coding DNA: TGTGCCACCGGGACAGGGCCCGCAACTAATGAAAAACTGTTTTTT. Protein: CATGTGPATNEKLFF.

The chain couples TRBV7-2 to TRBJ2-2; D remains unclear. In germline, CDR1 is SGHTA, CDR2 FQGNSA. V lost 2 bases and J lost 1, with 8 bases in between. The CDR3 is 15 amino acids. The DNA for the CDR3 is TGTGCCAGCAGCTTATCAGGCGGGAACACCGGGGAGCTGTTTTTT. Its translation is CASSLSGGNTGELFF.

The V and J genes are TRBV6-1 and TRBJ1-5; D is unclear. Trimming took 3 bases from V and 0 from J, leaving 9 bases between them. Germline-derived CDR1 and CDR2 are MNHNS and SASEGT. The CDR3 covers 15 residues. CDR3 sequence reads: CASSEDPYSNQPQHF. CDR3 bases: TGTGCCAGCAGTGAGGACCCATATAGCAATCAGCCCCAGCATTTT.

The genes are TRBV2 and TRBJ1-5, with D possibly TRBD1 on 5 matching bases. Between the trimmed V and J ends, which lost 4 bases and 7 bases, there was a span of 14 bases. The CDR3 extends over 14 amino acids. The germline V gene encodes CDR1 SNHLY and CDR2 FYNNEI. CDR3 amino acids: CASSASSGNQPQHF. The CDR3 DNA reads TGTGCCAGCAGTGCTTCGTCAGGGAACCAGCCCCAGCATTTT.